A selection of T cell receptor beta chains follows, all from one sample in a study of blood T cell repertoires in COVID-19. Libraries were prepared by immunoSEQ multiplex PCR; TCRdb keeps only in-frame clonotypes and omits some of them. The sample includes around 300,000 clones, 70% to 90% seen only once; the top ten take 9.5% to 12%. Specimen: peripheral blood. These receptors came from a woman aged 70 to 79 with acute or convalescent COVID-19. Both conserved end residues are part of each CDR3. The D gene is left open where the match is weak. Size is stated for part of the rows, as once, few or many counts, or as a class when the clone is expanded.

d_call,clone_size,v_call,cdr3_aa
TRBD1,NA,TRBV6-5,CASRPQQGERGEQYF
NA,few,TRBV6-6,CASSGKTYQPQHF
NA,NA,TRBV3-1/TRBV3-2,CASSPLRATEAFF
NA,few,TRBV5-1,CASSLGGEREAFF
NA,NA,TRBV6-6,CASTENSYNEQFF
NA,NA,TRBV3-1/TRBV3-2,CASSIISNEKLFF
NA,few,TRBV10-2,CASSDRGASGANVLTF
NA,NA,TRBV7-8,CASSLVRETQYF
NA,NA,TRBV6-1,CASSALSTTANTGELFF
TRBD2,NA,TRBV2,CASSQDGLAGVETQYF
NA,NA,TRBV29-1,CSVEDLKRGSDTQYF
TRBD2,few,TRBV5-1,CASSLGLAPYEQYF
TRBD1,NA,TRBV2,CASSENRGPYGYTF
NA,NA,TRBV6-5,CASSFIENQPQHF
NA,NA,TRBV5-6,CASSADSGGEETQYF
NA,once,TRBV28,CASSLRGYNSPLHF
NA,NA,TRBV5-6,CASSLLGGLAAKNIQYF
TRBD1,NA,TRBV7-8,CASSARPGQTNYGYTF
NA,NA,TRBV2,CASRESRQNTF
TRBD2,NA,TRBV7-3,CASSSLAGARNEQFF
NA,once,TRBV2,CASLQDRILNYGYTF
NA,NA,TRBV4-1,CASKPGGTYNEQFF
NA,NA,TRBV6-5,CASRGERTEFSGYTF
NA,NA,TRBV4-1,CASSQVLSSGANVLTF
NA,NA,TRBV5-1,CASKDGSGGETQYF
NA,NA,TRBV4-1,CASSSPGGLDPTEAFF
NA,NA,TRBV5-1,CASSLDEGGSYTF
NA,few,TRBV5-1,CASKLYSYNEQFF
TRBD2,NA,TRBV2,CASRTSGVSNEQFF
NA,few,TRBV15,CATGGNRDQPQHF
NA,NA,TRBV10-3,CASSSYNSPLHF
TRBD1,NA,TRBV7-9,CASSSPRRDRELPGNTIYF
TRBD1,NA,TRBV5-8,CASSLTGTGVHEQYF
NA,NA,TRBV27,CASSLRAGNEKLFF
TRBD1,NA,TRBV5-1,CASSLDRGNYGYTF
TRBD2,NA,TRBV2,CARETSEELTDTQYF
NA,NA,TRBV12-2,CASRFPPRFLSRNTIYF
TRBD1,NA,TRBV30,CAWGQGAENTEAFF
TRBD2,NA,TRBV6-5,CASSRWAGGGETQYF
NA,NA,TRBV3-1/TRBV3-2,CASSQDRAIGQYF
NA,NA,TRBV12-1,CASSPGQGLGNQPQHF
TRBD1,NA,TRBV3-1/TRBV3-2,CASSQQTGYHEQYF
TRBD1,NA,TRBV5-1,CASSLFSRGITEAFF
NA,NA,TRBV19,CASSAFQASFVKAFF
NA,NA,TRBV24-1,CATSDTGTSQSGELFF
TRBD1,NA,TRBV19,CASSSGTGQGYGYTF
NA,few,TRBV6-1,CASSEYSSGNTIYF
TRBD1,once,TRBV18,CASSPGQGGNQPQHF
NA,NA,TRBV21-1,CASRPQGIAILSGANVLTF
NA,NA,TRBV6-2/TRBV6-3,CASSYSANTEAFF
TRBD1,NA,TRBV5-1,CASSLTGAREQYF
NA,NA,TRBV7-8,CASSLRARQNSNQPQHF
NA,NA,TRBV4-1,CASSQARGGEKLFF
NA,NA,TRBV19,CASSIGQRTGERIAKNIQYF
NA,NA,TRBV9,CASSVRPSGEAFF
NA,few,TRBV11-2,CASSRDRNTEAFF
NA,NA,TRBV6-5,CASSIKGGGTGELFF
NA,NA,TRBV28,CASSPGWSNYGYTF
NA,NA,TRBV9,CASSPGRGKGQETQYF
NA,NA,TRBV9,CASSAGVAAYNEQFF